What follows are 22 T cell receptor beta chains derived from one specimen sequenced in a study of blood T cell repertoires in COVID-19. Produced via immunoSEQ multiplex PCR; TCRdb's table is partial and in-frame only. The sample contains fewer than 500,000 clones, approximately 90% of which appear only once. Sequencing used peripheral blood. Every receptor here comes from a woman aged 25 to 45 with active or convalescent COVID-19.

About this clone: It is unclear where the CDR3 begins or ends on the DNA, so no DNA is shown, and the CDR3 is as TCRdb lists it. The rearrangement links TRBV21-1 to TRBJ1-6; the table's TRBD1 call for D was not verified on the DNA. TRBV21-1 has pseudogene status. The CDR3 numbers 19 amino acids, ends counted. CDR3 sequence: CASSKVGTGAQEDNSPLHF.

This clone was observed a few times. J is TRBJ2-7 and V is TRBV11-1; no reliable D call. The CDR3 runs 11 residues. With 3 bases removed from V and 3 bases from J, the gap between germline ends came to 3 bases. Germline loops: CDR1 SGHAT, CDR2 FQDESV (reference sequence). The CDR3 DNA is TGTGCCAGCAGCTTGTACTACGAGCAGTACTTC. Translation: CASSLYYEQYF.

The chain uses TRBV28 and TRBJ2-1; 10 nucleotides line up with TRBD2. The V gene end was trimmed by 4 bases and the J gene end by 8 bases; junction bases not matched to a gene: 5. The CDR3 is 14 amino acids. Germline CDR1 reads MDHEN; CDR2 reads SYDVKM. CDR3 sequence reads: CASSSSGGVDEQFF. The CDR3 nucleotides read TGTGCCAGCAGTTCAAGCGGGGGGGTAGATGAGCAGTTCTTC.

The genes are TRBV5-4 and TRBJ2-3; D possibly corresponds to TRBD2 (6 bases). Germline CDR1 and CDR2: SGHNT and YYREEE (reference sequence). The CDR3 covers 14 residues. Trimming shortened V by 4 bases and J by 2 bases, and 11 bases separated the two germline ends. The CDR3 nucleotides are TGTGCCAGCAGCCGGGACTCAAACACAGATACGCAGTATTTT. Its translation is CASSRDSNTDTQYF.

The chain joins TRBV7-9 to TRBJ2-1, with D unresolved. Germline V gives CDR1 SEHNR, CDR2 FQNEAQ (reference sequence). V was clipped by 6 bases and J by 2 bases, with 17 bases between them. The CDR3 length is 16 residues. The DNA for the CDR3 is TGTGCCAGCAGTCCTTCGGCAACTGGAGCCTACAATGAGCAGTTCTTC. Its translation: CASSPSATGAYNEQFF. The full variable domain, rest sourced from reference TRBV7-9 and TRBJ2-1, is DTGVSQNPRHKITKRGQNVTFRCDPISEHNRLYWYRQTLGQGPEFLTYFQNEAQLEKSRLLSDRFSAERPKGSFSTLEIQRTEQGDSAMYLCASSPSATGAYNEQFFGPGTRLTVL.

For the CDR3, the DNA is TGTGCCAGCAGCTTAGGGCGCGGGGGAGTCGCAGATACGCAGTATTTT. This gives the protein CASSLGRGGVADTQYF. The chain links TRBV11-3 to TRBJ2-3; 7 nucleotides agree with TRBD2. Germline values: CDR1 SGHNT, CDR2 YENEEA. V lost 1 base and J lost 4; bases outside the gene matches: 8. The CDR3 covers 16 residues.

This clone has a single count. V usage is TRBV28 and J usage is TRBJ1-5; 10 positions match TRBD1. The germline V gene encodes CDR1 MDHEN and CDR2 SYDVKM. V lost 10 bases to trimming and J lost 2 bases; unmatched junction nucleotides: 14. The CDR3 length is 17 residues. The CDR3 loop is CAIVPGQGYWGNQPQHF. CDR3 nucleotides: TGTGCCATTGTACCGGGACAGGGGTATTGGGGCAATCAGCCCCAGCATTTT.

CDR3 coding DNA: TGCAGCGTTGTCGGGACTAGCGGGGGAGGGACCCAGTACTTC. Its protein product is CSVVGTSGGGTQYF. The J gene is TRBJ2-5, the V gene TRBV29-1; 14 bases agree with TRBD2. From germline, CDR1 is SQVTM and CDR2 ANQGSEA. V trimming: 4 bases; J trimming: 7 bases; junction bases outside the gene matches: 5. The CDR3 length is 14 residues. Drawing the rest from reference TRBV29-1 and TRBJ2-5, the complete variable domain is SAVISQKPSRDICQRGTSLTIQCQVDSQVTMMFWYRQQPGQSLTLIATANQGSEATYESGFVIDKFPISRPNLTFSTLTVSNMSPEDSSIYLCSVVGTSGGGTQYFGPGTRLLVL.

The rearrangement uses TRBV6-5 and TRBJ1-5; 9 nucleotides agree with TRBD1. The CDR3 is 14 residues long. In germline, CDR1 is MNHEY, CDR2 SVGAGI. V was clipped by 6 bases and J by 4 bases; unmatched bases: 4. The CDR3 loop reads CASRWTGDNQPQHF. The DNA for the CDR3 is TGTGCCAGCAGATGGACAGGGGATAATCAGCCCCAGCATTTT.

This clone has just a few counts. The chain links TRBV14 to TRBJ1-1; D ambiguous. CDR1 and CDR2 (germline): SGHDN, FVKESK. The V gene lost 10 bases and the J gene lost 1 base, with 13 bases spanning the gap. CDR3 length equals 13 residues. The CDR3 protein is CAISRGSNTEAFF. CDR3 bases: TGTGCCATCTCCCGAGGATCGAACACTGAAGCTTTCTTT.

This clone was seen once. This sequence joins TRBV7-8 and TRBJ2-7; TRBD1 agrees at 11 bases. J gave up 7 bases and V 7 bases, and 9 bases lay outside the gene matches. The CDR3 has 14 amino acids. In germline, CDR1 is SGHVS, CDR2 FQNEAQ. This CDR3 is CASNLGQGASEQYF. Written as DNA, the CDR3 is TGTGCCAGCAACCTCGGACAGGGGGCCTCTGAGCAGTACTTC.

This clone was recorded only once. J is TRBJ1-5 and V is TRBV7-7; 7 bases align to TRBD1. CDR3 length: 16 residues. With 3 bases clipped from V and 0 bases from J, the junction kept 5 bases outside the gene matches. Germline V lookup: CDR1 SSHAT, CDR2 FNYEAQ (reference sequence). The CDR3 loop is CASSFLGTDSNQPQHF. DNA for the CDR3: TGTGCCAGCAGCTTCCTCGGGACAGATAGCAATCAGCCCCAGCATTTT.

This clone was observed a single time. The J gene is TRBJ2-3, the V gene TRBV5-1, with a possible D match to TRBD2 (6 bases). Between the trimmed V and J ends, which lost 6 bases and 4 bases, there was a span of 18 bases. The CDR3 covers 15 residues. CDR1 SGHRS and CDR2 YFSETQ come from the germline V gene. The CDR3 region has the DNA TGCGCCAGCACCCCCGGGGGTGGGTCGGCAGATACGCAGTATTTT. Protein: CASTPGGGSADTQYF.

The CDR3 coding sequence is TGTGCCAGCAGTTGGAGCGAGGGCTATGGCTACACCTTC. Translated: CASSWSEGYGYTF. V and J are TRBV6-5 and TRBJ1-2; D remains ambiguous. CDR3 length equals 13 residues. Germline lookup yields CDR1 MNHEY and CDR2 SVGAGI. Trimming left V 4 bases short and J 4 bases short, with 10 bases between.

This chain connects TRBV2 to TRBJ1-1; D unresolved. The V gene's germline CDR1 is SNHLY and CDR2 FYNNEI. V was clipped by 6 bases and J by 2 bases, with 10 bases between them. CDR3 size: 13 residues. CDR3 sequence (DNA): TGTGCCAGCAGCACTGAGTTAAACACTGAAGCTTTCTTT. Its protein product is CASSTELNTEAFF.

The DNA for the CDR3 is TGTGCCAGCAGCGACTACGGTGGGGCAGGGGCTTCCTACGAGCAGTACTTC. Translating it yields CASSDYGGAGASYEQYF. The chain employs TRBV11-2 and TRBJ2-7; tentatively, D is TRBD1 (6 bases). V shed 5 bases and J shed 1 base, with 21 bases lying between them. The V gene's germline CDR1 is SGHAT and CDR2 FQNNGV. This CDR3 spans 17 amino acids.

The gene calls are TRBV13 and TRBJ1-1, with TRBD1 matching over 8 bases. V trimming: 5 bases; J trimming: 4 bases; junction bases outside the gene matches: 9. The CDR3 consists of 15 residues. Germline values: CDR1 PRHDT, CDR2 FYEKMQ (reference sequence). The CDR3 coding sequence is TGTGCCAGCAGCCCAATTGACAGGGGCGGCACTGAAGCTTTCTTT. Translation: CASSPIDRGGTEAFF.

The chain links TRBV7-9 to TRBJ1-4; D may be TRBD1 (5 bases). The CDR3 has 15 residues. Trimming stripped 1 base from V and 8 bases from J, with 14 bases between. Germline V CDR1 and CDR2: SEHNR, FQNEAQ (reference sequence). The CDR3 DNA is TGTGCCAGCAGCTTAGTGGCAGGGAGGTTGGAAAAACTGTTTTTT. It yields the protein CASSLVAGRLEKLFF.

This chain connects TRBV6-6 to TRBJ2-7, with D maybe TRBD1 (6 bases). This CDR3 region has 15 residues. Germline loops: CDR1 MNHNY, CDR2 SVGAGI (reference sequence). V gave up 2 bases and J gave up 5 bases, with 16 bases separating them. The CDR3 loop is CASSYADSFMDEQYF. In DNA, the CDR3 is TGTGCCAGCAGTTACGCGGACAGTTTCATGGACGAGCAGTACTTC.

The DNA for the CDR3 is TGTGCCAGCAGCCCTAGCGACCGGGAAGGAGATACGCAGTATTTT. Translating it yields CASSPSDREGDTQYF. The genes are TRBV9 and TRBJ2-3, with a tentative D call TRBD2 (6 bases). CDR3 length: 15 amino acids. Germline V gene lookup returns CDR1 SGDLS and CDR2 YYNGEE. Between the trimmed V and J ends, which lost 4 bases and 5 bases, there was a span of 17 bases.

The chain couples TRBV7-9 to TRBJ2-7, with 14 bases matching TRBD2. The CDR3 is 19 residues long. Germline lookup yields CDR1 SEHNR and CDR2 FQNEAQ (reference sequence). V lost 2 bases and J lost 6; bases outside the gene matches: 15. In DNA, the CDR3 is TGTGCCAGCAGCTTACCGTCCAGAGGGGGACTAGCGGGAGCAAGCGAGCAGTACTTC. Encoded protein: CASSLPSRGGLAGASEQYF. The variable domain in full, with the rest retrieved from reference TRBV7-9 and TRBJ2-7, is DTGVSQNPRHKITKRGQNVTFRCDPISEHNRLYWYRQTLGQGPEFLTYFQNEAQLEKSRLLSDRFSAERPKGSFSTLEIQRTEQGDSAMYLCASSLPSRGGLAGASEQYFGPGTRLTVT.

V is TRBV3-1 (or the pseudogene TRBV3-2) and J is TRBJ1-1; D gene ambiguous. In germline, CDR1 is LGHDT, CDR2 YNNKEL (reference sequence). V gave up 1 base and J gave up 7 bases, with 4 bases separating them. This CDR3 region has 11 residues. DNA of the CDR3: TGTGCCAGCAGCCAAGCCTTTGAAGCTTTCTTT. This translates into CASSQAFEAFF.